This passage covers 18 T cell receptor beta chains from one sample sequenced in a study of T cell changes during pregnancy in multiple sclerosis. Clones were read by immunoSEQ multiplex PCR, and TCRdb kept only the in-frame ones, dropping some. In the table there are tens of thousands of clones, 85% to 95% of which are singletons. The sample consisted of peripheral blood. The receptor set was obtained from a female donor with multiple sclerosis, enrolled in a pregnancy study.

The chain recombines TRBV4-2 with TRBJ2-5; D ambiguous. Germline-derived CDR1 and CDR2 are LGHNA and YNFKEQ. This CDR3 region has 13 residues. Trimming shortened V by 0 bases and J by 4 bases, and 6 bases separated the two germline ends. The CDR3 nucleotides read TGTGCCAGCAGCCAAGATCCGGGAGAGACCCAGTACTTC. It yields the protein CASSQDPGETQYF.

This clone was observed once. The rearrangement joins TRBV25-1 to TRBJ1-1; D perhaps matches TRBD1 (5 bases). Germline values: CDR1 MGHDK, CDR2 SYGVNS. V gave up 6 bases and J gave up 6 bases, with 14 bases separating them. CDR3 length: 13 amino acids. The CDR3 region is CASRQVGNSEAFF. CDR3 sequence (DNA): TGTGCCAGCAGACAGGTCGGAAACTCTGAAGCTTTCTTT.

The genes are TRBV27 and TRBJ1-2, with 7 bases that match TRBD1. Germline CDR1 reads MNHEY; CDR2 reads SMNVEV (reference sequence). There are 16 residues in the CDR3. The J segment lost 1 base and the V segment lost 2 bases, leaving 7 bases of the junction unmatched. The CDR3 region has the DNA TGTGCCAGCAGTTTAGCCGGGACAGATTTTAACTATGGCTACACCTTC. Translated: CASSLAGTDFNYGYTF.

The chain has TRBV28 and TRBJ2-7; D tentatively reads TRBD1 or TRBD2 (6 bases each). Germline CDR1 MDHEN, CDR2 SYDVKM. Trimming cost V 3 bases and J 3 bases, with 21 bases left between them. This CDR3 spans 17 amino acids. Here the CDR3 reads CASSLGVTGRRFYEQYF. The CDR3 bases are TGTGCCAGCAGTTTGGGGGTCACAGGGAGGCGGTTCTACGAGCAGTACTTC.

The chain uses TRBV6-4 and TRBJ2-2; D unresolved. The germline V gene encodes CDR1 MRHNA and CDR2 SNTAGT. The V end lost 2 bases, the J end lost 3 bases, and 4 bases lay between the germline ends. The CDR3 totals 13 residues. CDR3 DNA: TGTGCCAGCAGTGACAGGGACACCGGGGAGCTGTTTTTT. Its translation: CASSDRDTGELFF.

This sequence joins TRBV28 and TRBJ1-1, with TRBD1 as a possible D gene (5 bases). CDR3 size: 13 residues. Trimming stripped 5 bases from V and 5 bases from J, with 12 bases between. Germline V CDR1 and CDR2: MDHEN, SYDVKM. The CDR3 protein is CASSRGARTEAFF. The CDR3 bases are TGTGCCAGCAGTAGAGGGGCGCGTACTGAAGCTTTCTTT.

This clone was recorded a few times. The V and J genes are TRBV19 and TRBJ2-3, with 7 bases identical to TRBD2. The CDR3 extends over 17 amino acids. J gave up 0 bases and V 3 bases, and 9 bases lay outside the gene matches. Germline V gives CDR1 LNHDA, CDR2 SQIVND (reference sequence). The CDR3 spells CASSIRTRTMSTDTQYF. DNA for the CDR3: TGTGCCAGTAGTATTCGGACTAGAACCATGAGCACAGATACGCAGTATTTT.

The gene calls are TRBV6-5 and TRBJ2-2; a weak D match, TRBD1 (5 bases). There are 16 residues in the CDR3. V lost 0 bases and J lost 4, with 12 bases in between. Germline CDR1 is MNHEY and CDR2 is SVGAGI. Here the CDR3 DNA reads TGTGCCAGCAGTTACTCTTGGGGCGAGATCACCGGGGAGCTGTTTTTT. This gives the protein CASSYSWGEITGELFF.

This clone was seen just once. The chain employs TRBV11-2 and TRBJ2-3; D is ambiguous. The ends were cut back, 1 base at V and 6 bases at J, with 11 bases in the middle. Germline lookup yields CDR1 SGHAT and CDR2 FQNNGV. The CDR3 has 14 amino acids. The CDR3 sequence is CASSLVARSDTQYF. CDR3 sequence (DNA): TGTGCCAGCAGCTTAGTGGCTAGGTCGGATACGCAGTATTTT.

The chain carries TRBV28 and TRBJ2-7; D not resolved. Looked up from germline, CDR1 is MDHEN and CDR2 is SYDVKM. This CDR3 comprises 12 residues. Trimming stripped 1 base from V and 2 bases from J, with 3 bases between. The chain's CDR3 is CASSLSAYEQYF. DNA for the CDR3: TGTGCCAGCAGTTTATCAGCCTACGAGCAGTACTTC. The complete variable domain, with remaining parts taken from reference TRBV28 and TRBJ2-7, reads DVKVTQSSRYLVKRTGEKVFLECVQDMDHENMFWYRQDPGLGLRLIYFSYDVKMKEKGDIPEGYSVSREKKERFSLILESASTNQTSMYLCASSLSAYEQYFGPGTRLTVT.

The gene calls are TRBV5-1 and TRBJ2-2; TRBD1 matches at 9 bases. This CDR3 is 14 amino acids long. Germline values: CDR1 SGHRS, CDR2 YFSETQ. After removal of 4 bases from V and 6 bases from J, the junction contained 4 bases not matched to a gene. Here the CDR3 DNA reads TGCGCCAGCAGCATAGGACAGGGGTCCGGGGAGCTGTTTTTT. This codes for CASSIGQGSGELFF.

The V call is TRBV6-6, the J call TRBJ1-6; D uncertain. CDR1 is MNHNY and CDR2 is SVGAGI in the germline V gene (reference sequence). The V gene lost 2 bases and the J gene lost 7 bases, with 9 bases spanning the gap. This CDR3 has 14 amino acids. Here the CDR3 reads CASSYGQINSPLHF. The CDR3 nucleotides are TGTGCCAGCAGTTACGGTCAGATCAATTCACCCCTCCACTTT.

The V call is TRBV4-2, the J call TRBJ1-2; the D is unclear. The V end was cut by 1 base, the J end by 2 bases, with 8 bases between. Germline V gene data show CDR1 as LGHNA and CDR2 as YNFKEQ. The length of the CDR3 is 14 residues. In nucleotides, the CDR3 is TGTGCCAGCAGCCAAGTAACAGCAAACTATGGCTACACCTTC. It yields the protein CASSQVTANYGYTF.

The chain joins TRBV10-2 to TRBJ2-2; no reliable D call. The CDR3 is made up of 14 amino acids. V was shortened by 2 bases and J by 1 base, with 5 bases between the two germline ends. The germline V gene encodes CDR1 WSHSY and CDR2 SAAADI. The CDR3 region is CASSEEWNTGELFF. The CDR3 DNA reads TGCGCCAGCAGTGAGGAGTGGAACACCGGGGAGCTGTTTTTT.

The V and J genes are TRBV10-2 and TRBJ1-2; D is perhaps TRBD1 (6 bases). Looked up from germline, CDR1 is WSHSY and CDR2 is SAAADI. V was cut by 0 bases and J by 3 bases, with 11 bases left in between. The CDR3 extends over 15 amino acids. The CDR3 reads CASSESGRGDYGYTF. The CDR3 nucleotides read TGCGCCAGCAGTGAGTCCGGCAGGGGTGACTATGGCTACACCTTC.

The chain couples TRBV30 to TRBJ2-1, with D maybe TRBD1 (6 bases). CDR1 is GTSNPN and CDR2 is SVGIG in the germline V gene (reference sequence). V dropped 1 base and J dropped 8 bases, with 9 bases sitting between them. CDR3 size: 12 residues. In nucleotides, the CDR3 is TGTGCCTGGAGTGAACAGGGCTATGAGCAGTTCTTC. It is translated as CAWSEQGYEQFF. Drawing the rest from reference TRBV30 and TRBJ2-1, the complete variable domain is SQTIHQWPATLVQPVGSPLSLECTVEGTSNPNLYWYRQAAGRGLQLLFYSVGIGQISSEVPQNLSASRPQDRQFILSSKKLLLSDSGFYLCAWSEQGYEQFFGPGTRLTVL.

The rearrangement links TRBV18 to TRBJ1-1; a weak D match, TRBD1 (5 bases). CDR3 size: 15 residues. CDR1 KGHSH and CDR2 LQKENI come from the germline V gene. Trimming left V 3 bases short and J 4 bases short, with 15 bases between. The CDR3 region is CASSPKQRRGTEAFF. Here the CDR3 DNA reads TGTGCCAGCTCACCGAAACAGAGAAGGGGCACTGAAGCTTTCTTT.

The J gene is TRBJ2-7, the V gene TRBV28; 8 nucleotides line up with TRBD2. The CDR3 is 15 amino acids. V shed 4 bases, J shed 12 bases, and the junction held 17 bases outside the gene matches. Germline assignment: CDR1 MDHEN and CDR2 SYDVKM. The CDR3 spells CASSSQAGALTGGYF. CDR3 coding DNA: TGTGCCAGCAGTTCCCAAGCGGGAGCCCTAACGGGTGGGTACTTC.